This TCR beta chain was obtained from a study of regulatory T cells in long-lasting Graves disease. This clonotype was seen a few times. V lost 5 bases to trimming and J lost 0 bases, with 8 bases between them. CDR1 MDHEN and CDR2 SYDVKM come from the germline V gene. This CDR3 spans 14 amino acids. Stated time point: newly diagnosed GD, antithyroid drugs for less than 3 months. PBMC-extracted RNA yielded the TCR library. Arm-PCR of CDR3 regions and iRepertoire HTBI primers were the basis on which TCR beta libraries were built. TCRdb reprocessed the multiplex PCR reads with MiXCR, giving one entry per CDR3 protein. The sample lists about 330,000 distinct CDR3 sequences; 15% to 20% were seen once. This sample also appeared in a second study, on T cells in Graves' hyperthyroidism and ophthalmopathy. This second study says: In the first-round RT-PCR of the TCR CDR3, the HTBI primer set was used.

The V gene is TRBV28, the J gene TRBJ2-1, with unresolved D. The receptor's source is a woman aged 18-35 years with Graves disease. This specimen was peripheral blood mononuclear cells (PBMCs), taken at new diagnosis, from a patient treated with antithyroid drugs. The CDR3 loop reads CASSTYSSYNEQFF. The DNA of the CDR3 is TGTGCCAGCAGTACCTATAGCTCCTACAATGAGCAGTTCTTC.